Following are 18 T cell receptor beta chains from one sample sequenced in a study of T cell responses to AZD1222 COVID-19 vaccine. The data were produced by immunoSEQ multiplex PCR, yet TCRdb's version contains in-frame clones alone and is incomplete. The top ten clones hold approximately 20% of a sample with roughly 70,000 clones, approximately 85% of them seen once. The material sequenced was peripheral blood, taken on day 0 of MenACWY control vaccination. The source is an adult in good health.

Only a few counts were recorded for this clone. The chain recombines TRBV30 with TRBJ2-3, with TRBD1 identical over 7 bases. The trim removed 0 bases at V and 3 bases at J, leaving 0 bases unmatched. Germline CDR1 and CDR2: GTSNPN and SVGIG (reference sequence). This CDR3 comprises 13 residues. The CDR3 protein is CAWSVGQTDTQYF. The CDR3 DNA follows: TGTGCCTGGAGTGTGGGACAGACAGATACGCAGTATTTT.

The CDR3 sequence is CASNLTVEIASGANVLTF. CDR3 coding DNA: TGTGCCAGCAACCTGACAGTTGAGATTGCGTCTGGGGCCAACGTCCTGACTTTC. The gene calls are TRBV5-7 and TRBJ2-6; possible D gene TRBD1, 5 bases. TRBV5-7 is noted as an ORF with a role that remains uncertain. The CDR3 is made up of 18 amino acids. V lost 6 bases and J lost 1, with 20 bases in between.

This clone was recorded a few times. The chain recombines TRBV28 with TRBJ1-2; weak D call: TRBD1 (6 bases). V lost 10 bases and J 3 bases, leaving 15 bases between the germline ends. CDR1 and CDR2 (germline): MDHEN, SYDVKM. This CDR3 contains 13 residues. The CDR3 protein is CATVNRVDYGYTF. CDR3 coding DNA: TGTGCCACCGTGAACAGGGTAGACTATGGCTACACCTTC.

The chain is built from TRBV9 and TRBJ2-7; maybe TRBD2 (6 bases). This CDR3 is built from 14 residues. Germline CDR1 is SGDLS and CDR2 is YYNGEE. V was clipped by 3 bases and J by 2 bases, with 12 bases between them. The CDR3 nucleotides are TGTGCCAGCAGCGCGGGACTCGTACCCTACGAGCAGTACTTC. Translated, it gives CASSAGLVPYEQYF.

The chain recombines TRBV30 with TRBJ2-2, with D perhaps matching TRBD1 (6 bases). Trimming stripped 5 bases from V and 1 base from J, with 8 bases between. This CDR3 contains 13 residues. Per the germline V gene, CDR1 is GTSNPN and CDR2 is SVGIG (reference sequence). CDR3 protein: CAWVQGNTGELFF. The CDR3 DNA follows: TGTGCCTGGGTACAGGGGAACACCGGGGAGCTGTTTTTT.

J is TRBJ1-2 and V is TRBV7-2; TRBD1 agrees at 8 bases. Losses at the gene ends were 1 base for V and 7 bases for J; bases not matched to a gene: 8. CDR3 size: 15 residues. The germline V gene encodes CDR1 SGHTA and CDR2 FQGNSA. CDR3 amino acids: CASSLGPDRGGGYTF. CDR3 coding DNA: TGTGCCAGCAGCTTAGGGCCAGACAGGGGAGGTGGCTACACCTTC.

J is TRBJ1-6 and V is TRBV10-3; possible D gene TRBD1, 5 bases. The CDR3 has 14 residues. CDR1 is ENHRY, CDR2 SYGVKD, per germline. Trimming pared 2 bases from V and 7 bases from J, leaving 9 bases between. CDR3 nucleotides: TGTGCCATCAGTGAGGGGGGTGGGAATTCACCCCTCCACTTT. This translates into CAISEGGGNSPLHF.

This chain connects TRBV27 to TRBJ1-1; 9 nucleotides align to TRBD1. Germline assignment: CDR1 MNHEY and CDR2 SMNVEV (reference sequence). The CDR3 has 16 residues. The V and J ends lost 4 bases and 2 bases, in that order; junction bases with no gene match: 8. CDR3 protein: CASSSTSGQGNTEAFF. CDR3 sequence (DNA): TGTGCCAGCAGTTCAACGTCGGGACAGGGTAACACTGAAGCTTTCTTT.

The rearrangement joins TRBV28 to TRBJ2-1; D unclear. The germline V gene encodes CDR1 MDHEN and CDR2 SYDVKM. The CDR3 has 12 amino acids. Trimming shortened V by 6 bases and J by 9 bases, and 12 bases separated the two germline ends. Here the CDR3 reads CASRLRGAEQFF. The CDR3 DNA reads TGTGCCAGCAGATTAAGAGGCGCTGAGCAGTTCTTC.

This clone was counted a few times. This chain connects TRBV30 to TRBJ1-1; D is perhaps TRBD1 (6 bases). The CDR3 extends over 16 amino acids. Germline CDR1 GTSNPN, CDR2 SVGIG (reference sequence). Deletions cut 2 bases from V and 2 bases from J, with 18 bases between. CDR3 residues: CAWSLGQLRHNTEAFF. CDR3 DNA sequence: TGTGCCTGGAGTCTGGGACAACTTCGACACAACACTGAAGCTTTCTTT.

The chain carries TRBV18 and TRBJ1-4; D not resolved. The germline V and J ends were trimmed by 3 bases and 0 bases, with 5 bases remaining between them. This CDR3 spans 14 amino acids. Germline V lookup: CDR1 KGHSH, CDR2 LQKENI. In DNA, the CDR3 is TGTGCCAGCTCACCCTTCGCAACTAATGAAAAACTGTTTTTT. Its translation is CASSPFATNEKLFF.

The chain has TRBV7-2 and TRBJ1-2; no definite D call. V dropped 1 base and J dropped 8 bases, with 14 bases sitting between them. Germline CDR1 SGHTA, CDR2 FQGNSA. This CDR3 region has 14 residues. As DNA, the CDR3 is TGTGCCAGCAGCTTAGGAGCAGGCGATGTCGGCTACACCTTC. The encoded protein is CASSLGAGDVGYTF. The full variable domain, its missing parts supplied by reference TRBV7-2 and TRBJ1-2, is GAGVSQSPSNKVTEKGKDVELRCDPISGHTALYWYRQSLGQGLEFLIYFQGNSAPDKSGLPSDRFSAERTGGSVSTLTIQRTQQEDSAVYLCASSLGAGDVGYTFGSGTRLTVV.

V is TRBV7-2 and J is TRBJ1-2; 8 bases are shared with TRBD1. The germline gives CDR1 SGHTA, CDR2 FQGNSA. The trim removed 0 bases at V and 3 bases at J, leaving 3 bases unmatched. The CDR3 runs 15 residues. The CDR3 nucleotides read TGTGCCAGCAGCTTAGCTCCGGACAGGGACTATGGCTACACCTTC. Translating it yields CASSLAPDRDYGYTF.

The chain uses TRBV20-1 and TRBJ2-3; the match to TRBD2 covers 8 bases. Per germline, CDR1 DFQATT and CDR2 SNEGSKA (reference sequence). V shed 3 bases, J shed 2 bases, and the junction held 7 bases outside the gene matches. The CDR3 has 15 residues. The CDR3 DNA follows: TGCAGTGCTAGTTGGTCGCGGGGGGCCACAGATACGCAGTATTTT. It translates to CSASWSRGATDTQYF.

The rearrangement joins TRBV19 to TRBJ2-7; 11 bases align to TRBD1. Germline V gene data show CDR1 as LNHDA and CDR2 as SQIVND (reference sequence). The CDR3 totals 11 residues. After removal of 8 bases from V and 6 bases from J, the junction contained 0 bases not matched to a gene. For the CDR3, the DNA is TGTGCCAGTGGGACAGGGGGCGAGCAGTACTTC. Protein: CASGTGGEQYF.

The CDR3 loop is CASSPAGTGINIQYF. CDR3 bases: TGTGCCAGCAGCCCGGCCGGGACAGGGATAAACATTCAGTACTTC. The chain has TRBV28 and TRBJ2-4; TRBD1 matches 9 bases. In germline, CDR1 is MDHEN, CDR2 SYDVKM. There are 15 residues in the CDR3. V lost 6 bases, J lost 6 bases, and 9 bases stayed unmatched. The variable domain in full, completed from reference TRBV28 and TRBJ2-4, reads DVKVTQSSRYLVKRTGEKVFLECVQDMDHENMFWYRQDPGLGLRLIYFSYDVKMKEKGDIPEGYSVSREKKERFSLILESASTNQTSMYLCASSPAGTGINIQYFGAGTRLSVL.

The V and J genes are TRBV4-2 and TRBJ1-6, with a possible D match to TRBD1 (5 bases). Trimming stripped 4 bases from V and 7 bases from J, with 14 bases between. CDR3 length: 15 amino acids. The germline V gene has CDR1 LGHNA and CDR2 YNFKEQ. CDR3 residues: CASSRYRDLNSPLHF. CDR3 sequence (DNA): TGTGCCAGCAGCCGCTACCGGGACCTCAATTCACCCCTCCACTTT.

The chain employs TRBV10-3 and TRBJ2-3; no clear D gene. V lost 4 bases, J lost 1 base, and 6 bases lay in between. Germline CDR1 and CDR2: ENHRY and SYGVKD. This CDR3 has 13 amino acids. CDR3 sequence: CAISVGRTDTQYF. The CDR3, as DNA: TGTGCCATCAGTGTGGGTCGCACAGATACGCAGTATTTT.